Each of the 8 T cell receptor beta chains below was sequenced from the same sample in a study of post-analysis software for immune sequencing data. Unique molecular identifiers featured in each of the TCR beta cDNA libraries. TCRdb redid the calling of the PCR reads with MiXCR, one entry per CDR3 protein. Of about 820,000 distinct CDR3 sequences listed, roughly 50% are singletons. Which antigens these TCRs recognize remains unknown. Whole-study results and caveats: Patients showed TRBV5-6, TRBV5-1 and TRBV20-1 among roughly five TRBV segments more frequent than in controls.

Material for sequencing was blood. These receptors came from a girl aged 10 to 17 with multiple sclerosis.

The CDR3 DNA follows: TGTGCCAGCAATAGACCCGGTGGACAGGGCTCCTACGAGCAGTACTTC. It translates to CASNRPGGQGSYEQYF. The chain combines TRBV6-6 with TRBJ2-7, with 8 bases matching TRBD1. This CDR3 spans 16 amino acids. V was clipped by 7 bases and J by 0 bases; unmatched bases: 11. CDR1 and CDR2 (germline): MNHNY, SVGAGI (reference sequence).

Concerning this clonotype: This sequence may be a read error, since a much larger clone differs from it by one base. V gene TRBV7-9 combines with J gene TRBJ2-1, with 7 positions matching TRBD2. J was trimmed by 6 bases and V by 1 base; bases with no gene match: 3. This CDR3 is built from 14 residues. Germline V gene data show CDR1 as SEHNR and CDR2 as FQNEAQ (reference sequence). The CDR3, as DNA: TGTGCCAGCAGCTTAGGCGGGAGTATCAATGAGCAGTTCTTC. As protein: CASSLGGSINEQFF.

V is TRBV20-1 and J is TRBJ2-1, with 7 bases aligning to TRBD2. V trimming: 3 bases; J trimming: 8 bases; junction bases outside the gene matches: 10. In germline, CDR1 is DFQATT, CDR2 SNEGSKA (reference sequence). The CDR3 length is 14 residues. The CDR3 DNA reads TGCAGTGCTAGTAGGGACTATGGGGCCGATGAGCAGTTCTTC. This codes for CSASRDYGADEQFF.

V usage is TRBV4-2 and J usage is TRBJ2-6, with a possible D match to TRBD2 (6 bases). Deletions cut 3 bases from V and 1 base from J, with 16 bases between. The CDR3 spans 18 residues. CDR1 and CDR2 (germline): LGHNA, YNFKEQ. CDR3 region: CASSQGPGLASGANVLTF. The CDR3 DNA follows: TGTGCCAGCAGCCAGGGCCCGGGACTGGCTTCTGGGGCCAACGTCCTGACTTTC.

The chain is built from TRBV3-1 and TRBJ1-5, with D tentatively TRBD1 (6 bases). V lost 0 bases to trimming and J lost 7 bases, with 10 bases between them. The CDR3 consists of 14 residues. CDR1 and CDR2 (germline): LGHDT, YNNKEL (reference sequence). DNA for the CDR3: TGTGCCAGCAGCCAAGACCAGGGGAGGCAGCCCCAGCATTTT. The encoded protein is CASSQDQGRQPQHF. The complete variable domain, with remaining parts taken from reference TRBV3-1 and TRBJ1-5, reads DTAVSQTPKYLVTQMGNDKSIKCEQNLGHDTMYWYKQDSKKFLKIMFSYNNKELIINETVPNRFSPKSPDKAHLNLHINSLELGDSAVYFCASSQDQGRQPQHFGDGTRLSIL.

The chain couples TRBV5-1 to TRBJ2-7; D possibly corresponds to TRBD1 (5 bases). CDR1 and CDR2 from the germline V gene are SGHRS and YFSETQ. The CDR3 spans 13 residues. V was shortened by 2 bases and J by 4 bases, with 10 bases between the two germline ends. The CDR3 sequence is CASSLQASYEQYF. Written as DNA, the CDR3 is TGCGCCAGCAGCTTACAGGCATCTTACGAGCAGTACTTC. Full variable domain (remainder filled in from reference TRBV5-1 and TRBJ2-7): KAGVTQTPRYLIKTRGQQVTLSCSPISGHRSVSWYQQTPGQGLQFLFEYFSETQRNKGNFPGRFSGRQFSNSRSEMNVSTLELGDSALYLCASSLQASYEQYFGPGTRLTVT.

This clonotype occurred a few times. V gene TRBV5-1 combines with J gene TRBJ2-1; 14 bases are a match to TRBD2. The V segment lost 2 bases and the J segment 0 bases; nucleotides outside the gene matches: 7. This CDR3 is 19 amino acids long. CDR1 and CDR2 (germline): SGHRS, YFSETQ. In DNA, the CDR3 is TGCGCCAGCAGCTTTAAGGGACTAGCGGGAGTTGTCTCCTACAATGAGCAGTTCTTC. The encoded protein is CASSFKGLAGVVSYNEQFF.

The chain is built from TRBV18 and TRBJ2-1; D not resolved. Germline CDR1 is KGHSH and CDR2 is LQKENI. The CDR3 loop spans 11 amino acids. With 6 bases removed from V and 10 bases from J, the gap between germline ends came to 10 bases. The CDR3 sequence is CASSLSREQFF. The DNA of the CDR3 is TGTGCCAGCTCCCTCAGCCGAGAGCAGTTCTTC.